This T cell receptor beta chain is from a study of T-cell memory formation after mild COVID-19. Study-wide results and caveats: A balance of CD4 and CD8 characterized clones contracting day 15 to 85, whereas later expanders leaned CD4+.

V lost 1 base and J 5 bases, leaving 9 bases between the germline ends. Germline V CDR1 and CDR2: SGHTA, FQGNSA. The CDR3 runs 14 residues. This clonotype was counted at least ten times. What it binds is not known. Constant-segment primers were used for 5'RACE, and the resulting TCR alpha and TCR beta cDNA libraries carried sample barcodes and UMIs. One entry per CDR3 protein, called by TCRdb with MiXCR from the 5' RACE reads. Of about 170,000 distinct CDR3 sequences listed, 13% are singletons. Sample: PBMCs or a T cell subset sorted from them (not recorded which). The clonotype comes from a man between 18 and 35 years old who had mild COVID-19 (a few samples of this study predate the infection). Cell type and time point are not known. The rearrangement links TRBV7-2 to TRBJ2-4; unclear D gene. CDR3: CASSLGRAQNIQYF. As DNA, the CDR3 is TGTGCCAGCAGCTTAGGAAGGGCCCAAAACATTCAGTACTTC.